This is a list of T cell receptor beta chains from one sample in a study of shared clonotypes between healthy human individuals. The repertoire was sequenced with immunoSEQ multiplex PCR; TCRdb's copy has only in-frame clones and lacks some. This sample has about 2.1 million clones, with approximately 92% found just once. The material sequenced was naive CD8+ T cells from PBMCs. The origin of the receptors is a man aged 18 to 30 in good health. Some clones in this sample may be carry-over from other donors' samples. Each CDR3 is given with its conserved first and last residue. A D gene is named only where the DNA matches it firmly. The size of a clone is reported for some rows only, either as once, few or many, or as a class for expanded clones.

J gene: TRBJ2-5
V gene: TRBV4-1
clone size: NA
D gene: NA
CDR3 protein: CASSQRTRAGETQYF

J gene: TRBJ2-7
V gene: TRBV20-1
clone size: NA
D gene: NA
CDR3 protein: CNRTFAYEQYF

J gene: TRBJ2-1
V gene: TRBV27
clone size: once
D gene: TRBD2
CDR3 protein: CASSPSASGLNEQFF

J gene: TRBJ2-1
V gene: TRBV27
clone size: NA
D gene: TRBD1
CDR3 protein: CASRPTGGRSQWREFF

J gene: TRBJ1-1
V gene: TRBV19
clone size: NA
D gene: NA
CDR3 protein: CASWGFAQEAFF

J gene: TRBJ2-7
V gene: TRBV14
clone size: NA
D gene: TRBD1
CDR3 protein: CASSLRQGASYEQYF

J gene: TRBJ2-2
V gene: TRBV4-3
clone size: NA
D gene: TRBD1
CDR3 protein: CASSQDARGRDGELFF

J gene: TRBJ1-2
V gene: TRBV11-2
clone size: NA
D gene: NA
CDR3 protein: CASSLDVSGNYGYTF

J gene: TRBJ2-1
V gene: TRBV11-2
clone size: NA
D gene: NA
CDR3 protein: CASSFRGFYNEQFF

J gene: TRBJ1-2
V gene: TRBV7-8
clone size: NA
D gene: NA
CDR3 protein: CASSFRKIQDHPGYTF

J gene: TRBJ1-5
V gene: TRBV7-8
clone size: NA
D gene: NA
CDR3 protein: CASSLSRGASQPQHF

J gene: TRBJ1-1
V gene: TRBV27
clone size: NA
D gene: NA
CDR3 protein: CASSLYEGESTEAFF

J gene: TRBJ2-7
V gene: TRBV6-5
clone size: NA
D gene: NA
CDR3 protein: CASSYLGDPYEQYF

J gene: TRBJ2-7
V gene: TRBV18
clone size: NA
D gene: NA
CDR3 protein: CASSPLDRPYEQYF

J gene: TRBJ1-2
V gene: TRBV2
clone size: NA
D gene: TRBD1
CDR3 protein: CASSDQTGGYGYTF

J gene: TRBJ2-3
V gene: TRBV27
clone size: NA
D gene: TRBD2
CDR3 protein: CASSLLGGRAADTQYF

J gene: TRBJ1-5
V gene: TRBV7-9
clone size: few
D gene: NA
CDR3 protein: CASSLQGYQPQHF

J gene: TRBJ2-2
V gene: TRBV9
clone size: NA
D gene: NA
CDR3 protein: CASSVGRQVSNTGELFF

J gene: TRBJ2-7
V gene: TRBV14
clone size: NA
D gene: NA
CDR3 protein: CASSQDEIAQEQYF

J gene: TRBJ2-5
V gene: TRBV18
clone size: NA
D gene: TRBD2
CDR3 protein: CASSLLDREAETQYF

J gene: TRBJ2-1
V gene: TRBV6-4
clone size: NA
D gene: TRBD2
CDR3 protein: CASSEGLAGNEQFF

J gene: TRBJ2-7
V gene: TRBV25-1
clone size: NA
D gene: NA
CDR3 protein: CASSGRTATYSEQYF

J gene: TRBJ2-1
V gene: TRBV27
clone size: NA
D gene: NA
CDR3 protein: CASNFRGTGAEQFF

J gene: TRBJ1-1
V gene: TRBV6-5
clone size: NA
D gene: NA
CDR3 protein: CASGAQGWGTEAFF

J gene: TRBJ1-2
V gene: TRBV2
clone size: NA
D gene: NA
CDR3 protein: CASSEAQGPPPSYGYTF

J gene: TRBJ1-5
V gene: TRBV7-8
clone size: NA
D gene: NA
CDR3 protein: CASSLEIRFSNQPQHF

J gene: TRBJ1-5
V gene: TRBV19
clone size: NA
D gene: NA
CDR3 protein: CASSSLDRGQPQHF

J gene: TRBJ2-1
V gene: TRBV11-3
clone size: NA
D gene: NA
CDR3 protein: CASSPGTNYEQFF

J gene: TRBJ1-2
V gene: TRBV6-5
clone size: once
D gene: TRBD1
CDR3 protein: CASRGTGARYGYTF

J gene: TRBJ2-1
V gene: TRBV7-2
clone size: NA
D gene: NA
CDR3 protein: CASKVIGSYNEQFF

J gene: TRBJ2-7
V gene: TRBV5-5
clone size: once
D gene: NA
CDR3 protein: CASSLDRVIYEQYF

J gene: TRBJ2-1
V gene: TRBV7-6
clone size: NA
D gene: TRBD2
CDR3 protein: CASSLEVGSGAHGSDEQFF

J gene: TRBJ2-7
V gene: TRBV4-2
clone size: NA
D gene: TRBD2
CDR3 protein: CASSRGLAGVYEQYF

J gene: TRBJ2-7
V gene: TRBV7-2
clone size: once
D gene: NA
CDR3 protein: CASSLAPPYEQYF

J gene: TRBJ2-2
V gene: TRBV19
clone size: NA
D gene: NA
CDR3 protein: CATHGGLNTGELFF

J gene: TRBJ2-7
V gene: TRBV7-6
clone size: NA
D gene: NA
CDR3 protein: CASSTAMRDEQYF